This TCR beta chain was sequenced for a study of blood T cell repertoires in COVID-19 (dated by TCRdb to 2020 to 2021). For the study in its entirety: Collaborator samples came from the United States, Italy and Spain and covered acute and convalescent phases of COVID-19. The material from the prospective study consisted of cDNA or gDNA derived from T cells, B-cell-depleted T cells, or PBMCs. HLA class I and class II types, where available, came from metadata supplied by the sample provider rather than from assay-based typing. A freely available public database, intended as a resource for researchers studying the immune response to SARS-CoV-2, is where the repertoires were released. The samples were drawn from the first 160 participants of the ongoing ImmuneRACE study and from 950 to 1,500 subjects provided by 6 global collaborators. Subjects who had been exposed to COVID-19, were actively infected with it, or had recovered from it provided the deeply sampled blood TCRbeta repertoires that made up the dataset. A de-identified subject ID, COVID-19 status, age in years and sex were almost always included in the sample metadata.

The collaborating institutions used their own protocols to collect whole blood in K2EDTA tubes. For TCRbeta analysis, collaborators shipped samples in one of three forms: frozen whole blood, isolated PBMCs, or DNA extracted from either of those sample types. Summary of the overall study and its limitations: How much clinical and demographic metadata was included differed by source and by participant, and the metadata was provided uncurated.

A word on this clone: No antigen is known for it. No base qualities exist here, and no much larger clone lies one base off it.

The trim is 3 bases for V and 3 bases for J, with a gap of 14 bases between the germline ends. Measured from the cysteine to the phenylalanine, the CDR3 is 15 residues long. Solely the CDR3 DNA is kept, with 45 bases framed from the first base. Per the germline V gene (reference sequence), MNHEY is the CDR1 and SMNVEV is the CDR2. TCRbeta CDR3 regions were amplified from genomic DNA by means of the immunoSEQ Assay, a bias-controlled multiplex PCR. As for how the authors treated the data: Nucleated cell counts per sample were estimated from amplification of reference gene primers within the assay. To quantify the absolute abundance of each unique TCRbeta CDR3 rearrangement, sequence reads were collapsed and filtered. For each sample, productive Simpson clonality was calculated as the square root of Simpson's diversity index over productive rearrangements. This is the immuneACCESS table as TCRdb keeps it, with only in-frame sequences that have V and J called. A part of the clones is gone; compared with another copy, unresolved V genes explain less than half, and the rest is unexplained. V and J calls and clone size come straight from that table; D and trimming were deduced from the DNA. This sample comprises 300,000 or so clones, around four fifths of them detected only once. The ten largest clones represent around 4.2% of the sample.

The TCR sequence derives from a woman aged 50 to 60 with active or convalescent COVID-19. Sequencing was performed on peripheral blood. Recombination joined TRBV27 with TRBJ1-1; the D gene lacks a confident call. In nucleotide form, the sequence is TGTGCCAGCAGTTTGCCCGACGGGAAGGACACTGAAGCTTTCTTT. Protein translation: CASSLPDGKDTEAFF.